Listed below are T cell receptor beta chains from one sample, sequenced in a study of T cell responses to AZD1222 COVID-19 vaccine. Profiled with immunoSEQ multiplex PCR; TCRdb holds only in-frame clones, not every one. The sample shows some 110,000 clones, 85% to 90% of them seen only once. The source material was peripheral blood, sampled 28 days after the second AZD1222 dose. These receptors were collected from an adult who received the AZD1222 COVID-19 vaccine. Both conserved end residues are part of each CDR3. The D gene is left open where the match is weak. Some rows mark clone size as missing; the rest say once, few, many or name a class of expanded clone.

TRBV7-2,TRBJ1-1,NA,NA,TGTGCCAGCAGCCTGCTCGGGGTGGAGAACACTGAAGCTTTCTTT,CASSLLGVENTEAFF
TRBV30,TRBJ1-6,NA,NA,TGTGCCTGGAGACCCAGCTCCTATAATTCACCCCTCCACTTT,CAWRPSSYNSPLHF
TRBV7-2,TRBJ1-2,NA,NA,TGTGCCAGCAGCCCGACAGGAATGTCCTATGGCTACACCTTC,CASSPTGMSYGYTF
TRBV30,TRBJ2-1,medium-sized,NA,TGTGCCTGGAGTGTAGCGGAGAGCGATTCTGGAGAGCAGTTCTTC,CAWSVAESDSGEQFF
TRBV27,TRBJ1-5,NA,NA,TGTGCCAGCAGTCCCACAGGCCAGAGCAATCAGCCCCAGCATTTT,CASSPTGQSNQPQHF
TRBV20-1,TRBJ2-7,NA,NA,TGCAGTGCTAGTAACCCGGACATACCATACGAGCAGTACTTC,CSASNPDIPYEQYF
TRBV28,TRBJ2-5,NA,NA,TGTGCCAGCAGTCAGGGTACGGCTGCGCCCCAGTACTTC,CASSQGTAAPQYF
TRBV7-6,TRBJ2-1,NA,TRBD2,TGTGCCAGCAGCTCATTAGCGGGAGGGCCGAATGAGCAGTTCTTC,CASSSLAGGPNEQFF
TRBV28,TRBJ1-5,few,NA,TGTGCCTCGATCGGGCGTAGCAATCAGCCCCAGCATTTT,CASIGRSNQPQHF
TRBV12-3/TRBV12-4,TRBJ1-2,NA,TRBD1,TGTGCCAGCAGTCAGGGGGACGGTGCTAGCTACACCTTC,CASSQGDGASYTF
TRBV9,TRBJ2-2,NA,NA,TGTGCCAGCAGCGCACAAACCGGGACCGCGAACACCGGGGAGCTGTTTTTT,CASSAQTGTANTGELFF
TRBV4-1,TRBJ2-7,NA,TRBD2,TGCGCCAGCAGCCAAGATGCGGGGGGCGCAAACTACGAGCAGTACTTC,CASSQDAGGANYEQYF
TRBV6-2/TRBV6-3,TRBJ1-6,few,TRBD1,TGTGCCAGCAGTTACCCGGAAAGGACAGGGTGGAATTCACCCCTCCACTTT,CASSYPERTGWNSPLHF
TRBV27,TRBJ2-1,NA,NA,TGTGCCAGCATGGCAGCGGGACAGTACAATGAGCAGTTCTTC,CASMAAGQYNEQFF
TRBV21-1,TRBJ2-7,NA,NA,TGTGCCAGCAGCAACCTGACAGGGCCCTACGAGCAGTACTTC,CASSNLTGPYEQYF
TRBV24-1,TRBJ2-1,NA,NA,TGTGCCACCAGTGTAATGGGGGCCCCCAATGAGCAGTTCTTC,CATSVMGAPNEQFF
TRBV30,TRBJ1-2,NA,NA,TGTGCCTGGAGTGCCGCCAGGATAAGTGGCTACACCTTC,CAWSAARISGYTF
TRBV6-2/TRBV6-3,TRBJ2-7,NA,TRBD1,TGTGCCAGCAGTACCCAGGACAGGCCTTACTACGAGCAGTACTTC,CASSTQDRPYYEQYF
TRBV29-1,TRBJ1-2,NA,NA,TGCAGCGTTGAGACTGGAGCTAACTATGGCTACACCTTC,CSVETGANYGYTF
TRBV11-3,TRBJ2-5,NA,TRBD1,TGTGCCAGCAGCTTAGATCCTTTCCGGGACAGACAAGAGACCCAGTACTTC,CASSLDPFRDRQETQYF
TRBV11-1,TRBJ2-1,NA,NA,TGTGCCAGCAGCTCCGAGTCGGGTAGCTCCTACAATGAGCAGTTCTTC,CASSSESGSSYNEQFF
TRBV4-3,TRBJ1-5,NA,NA,TGCGCCAGCAGCCAAGATGAGGGGCGCAGTCAGCCCCAGCATTTT,CASSQDEGRSQPQHF
TRBV14,TRBJ1-2,NA,NA,TGTGCCAGCAGCCAAGACGGGGGACCCTATGGCTACACCTTC,CASSQDGGPYGYTF
TRBV7-9,TRBJ2-5,few,NA,TGTGCCAGCAGCCCTTCTGGGGGGGGCGAGACCCAGTACTTC,CASSPSGGGETQYF
TRBV2,TRBJ1-6,NA,NA,TGTGCCAGCAGCTTAGACAAAAGCTATAATTCACCCCTCCACTTT,CASSLDKSYNSPLHF
TRBV27,TRBJ2-4,NA,NA,TGTGCCAGCAGTTCCACCTGGACAAGATTAGCCAAAAACATTCAGTACTTC,CASSSTWTRLAKNIQYF
TRBV9,TRBJ2-2,NA,TRBD1,TGTGCCAGCAGCGGAATGACAGGGGACACCGGGGAGCTGTTTTTT,CASSGMTGDTGELFF
TRBV19,TRBJ2-5,once,TRBD2,TGTGCCAGTAGTACGACTAGCGGGGCTGAGACCCAGTACTTC,CASSTTSGAETQYF
TRBV18,TRBJ2-7,NA,NA,TGTGCCAGCTCACCAGACAGGGAGGAGGTCGAGCAGTACTTC,CASSPDREEVEQYF
TRBV7-2,TRBJ1-2,NA,NA,TGTGCCAGCAGCAAGCGGGGGTCAGCCGATGGGAACTATGGCTACACCTTC,CASSKRGSADGNYGYTF
TRBV6-5,TRBJ2-5,NA,NA,TGTGCCAGCAGTTACGACAGGCAAGAGACCCAGTACTTC,CASSYDRQETQYF
TRBV6-5,TRBJ1-3,once,NA,TGTGCCAGCACGCAGCTGATTTCTGGAAACACCATATATTTT,CASTQLISGNTIYF
TRBV2,TRBJ2-5,NA,NA,TGTGCCAGCAGTCCTCAGACCGGGACACTCTACGAGACCCAGTACTTC,CASSPQTGTLYETQYF
TRBV9,TRBJ1-4,NA,TRBD1,TGTGCCAGCAGCGTAGAGATGGGACAGGGATATGAAAAACTGTTTTTT,CASSVEMGQGYEKLFF
TRBV10-3,TRBJ1-6,once,NA,TGTGCCATCAAACAGGAGGCATCACCCCTCCACTTT,CAIKQEASPLHF
TRBV18,TRBJ1-2,NA,TRBD1,TGTGCCAGCTCACCACTGACAGGGGACGGTAATGGCTACACCTTC,CASSPLTGDGNGYTF
TRBV27,TRBJ2-3,few,NA,TGTGCCAGCAGTTCGGCCACAGATACGCAGTATTTT,CASSSATDTQYF
TRBV6-2/TRBV6-3,TRBJ2-7,once,NA,TGTGCCAGCAGTTTGGACTGGAACTACGAGCAGTACTTC,CASSLDWNYEQYF
TRBV9,TRBJ1-6,NA,NA,TGTGCCAGCAGCGGCCGGGACACTTACAGGACACCCCTCCACTTT,CASSGRDTYRTPLHF
TRBV12-3/TRBV12-4,TRBJ1-3,once,NA,TGTGCCAGCAGTGCGGAGGGAAACACCATATATTTT,CASSAEGNTIYF
TRBV11-2,TRBJ1-1,NA,NA,TGTGCCAGCAGCTTAGATTTTGCGACTGAAGCTTTCTTT,CASSLDFATEAFF
TRBV13,TRBJ2-7,NA,NA,TGTGCCAGCAGCTTAGAGAGCTACGAGCAGTACTTC,CASSLESYEQYF
TRBV9,TRBJ2-7,NA,NA,TGTGCCAGCAGCGTAGGCTTGAGCTCCTACGAGCAGTACTTC,CASSVGLSSYEQYF
TRBV2,TRBJ1-2,NA,NA,TGTGCCAGCAGTGATTATGGGGCCCCAGAAGGCTACACCTTC,CASSDYGAPEGYTF
TRBV24-1,TRBJ2-1,NA,NA,TGTGCCACCAGTGATGGAGATGAGCAGTTCTTC,CATSDGDEQFF
TRBV10-3,TRBJ2-5,NA,NA,TGTGCCATCAGGGCCGACAGTAGCCAAGAGACCCAGTACTTC,CAIRADSSQETQYF
TRBV6-2/TRBV6-3,TRBJ1-1,once,NA,TGTGCCAGCAGTTACCGGGGGGTTTGGACCACTGAAGCTTTCTTT,CASSYRGVWTTEAFF
TRBV7-2,TRBJ2-1,NA,TRBD2,TGTGCCAGCAGCCGGAACGGGGGGGCCTACAATGAGCAGTTCTTC,CASSRNGGAYNEQFF
TRBV18,TRBJ2-1,NA,NA,TGTGCCAGCTCACTACTGACTCTCAATGAGCAGTTCTTC,CASSLLTLNEQFF
TRBV3-1/TRBV3-2,TRBJ1-1,NA,TRBD1,TGTGCCAGCAGCAGAGGTTCGGGACAGGGGTGGACTGAAGCTTTCTTT,CASSRGSGQGWTEAFF
TRBV4-3,TRBJ1-1,NA,NA,TGCGCCAGCAGCCAAGATAGGTTCCTGAACACTGAAGCTTTCTTT,CASSQDRFLNTEAFF
TRBV19,TRBJ1-1,few,NA,TGTGCCAGCGACAGCCACACTGAAGCTTTCTTT,CASDSHTEAFF
TRBV11-1,TRBJ2-1,NA,NA,TGTGCCAGCAGCTTACTCAGGGGAGCCTACAATGAGCAGTTCTTC,CASSLLRGAYNEQFF
TRBV28,TRBJ2-7,NA,NA,TGTGCCAGCAGTTTCCTCCGCTACGAGCAGTACTTC,CASSFLRYEQYF
TRBV27,TRBJ2-5,NA,NA,TGTGCCAGCAGTACTACAGGGAGACAGACCCAGTACTTC,CASSTTGRQTQYF
TRBV29-1,TRBJ1-1,NA,TRBD1,TGCAGCTGGCGGACAGGGGGGACTGAAGCTTTCTTT,CSWRTGGTEAFF
TRBV5-4,TRBJ2-5,NA,TRBD1,TGTGCCAGCAGCCCGGGACAGCCCCAAGAGACCCAGTACTTC,CASSPGQPQETQYF
TRBV5-6,TRBJ1-6,NA,NA,TGTGCCAGCAGCTTGGCCGCCAGTACAAATTCACCCCTCCACTTT,CASSLAASTNSPLHF